This TCR beta chain was sequenced in a study of T cell responses to AZD1222 COVID-19 vaccine. This CDR3 has 13 residues. V lost 4 bases and J lost 1, with 8 bases in between. From germline, CDR1 is SGHNT and CDR2 YENEEA. Notes on this clone: Antigen: not known.

Profiled with immunoSEQ multiplex PCR; TCRdb holds only in-frame clones, not every one. The table includes some 140,000 clones, roughly 90% detected once. Points from the study as a whole: At study baseline, merely several AZD1222 recipients were seropositive. Nearly half of spike-specific TCRs reportedly target variant regions that are unmutated in the B.1.351 and B.1.1.7 variants.

The receptor was isolated from an adult in good health. The chain links TRBV11-3 to TRBJ2-7; D is unresolved. This material consisted of peripheral blood, taken on day 0 of AZD1222 vaccination. DNA of the CDR3: TGTGCCAGCAGCTCGGGCAGTTCCTACGAGCAGTACTTC. Translation gives CASSSGSSYEQYF. Full variable domain (rest looked up from reference TRBV11-3 and TRBJ2-7): EAGVVQSPRYKIIEKKQPVAFWCNPISGHNTLYWYLQNLGQGPELLIRYENEEAVDDSQLPKDRFSAERLKGVDSTLKIQPAELGDSAVYLCASSSGSSYEQYFGPGTRLTVT.